Sample share makes the clone carrying this T cell receptor beta chain medium-sized. Its antigen remains unknown. This entry is derived from a study of OX40 agonist ivuxolimab in advanced cancers. The overall study: Earlier treatment with anti-PD-1, anti-PD-L1 or anti-CTLA-4 was permitted, and roughly 40% had received some.

The investigators sampled blood at baseline, at cycle 4 day 1, and at cycle 7 day 1. Study outcomes and limitations: The expanded peripheral T cells' antigen specificity was not determined. Near-lowest levels of clonal expansion characterized partial responders at 0.1-3.0 mg/kg.

V lost 2 bases to trimming and J lost 8 bases, with 9 bases between them. Germline CDR1 and CDR2: LNHDA and SQIVND (reference sequence). The CDR3 is made up of 13 amino acids. Only in-frame clones appear in the TCRdb table, and some are missing; sequencing was by immunoSEQ multiplex PCR. The sample lists 10,000 to 13,000 clones, 74% seen once, with approximately 35% in the top ten. The V and J genes are TRBV19 and TRBJ1-4; D is uncertain. This receptor was identified in an adult with an advanced solid tumor such as melanoma, head and neck, liver or kidney cancer. Sequencing was performed on CD4+ or CD8+ T cells sorted from blood, taken in a trial of the OX40 agonist ivuxolimab. CDR3 DNA: TGTGCCAGTAGTATAAGGTCGGGCGAAAAACTGTTTTTT. Encoded protein: CASSIRSGEKLFF.